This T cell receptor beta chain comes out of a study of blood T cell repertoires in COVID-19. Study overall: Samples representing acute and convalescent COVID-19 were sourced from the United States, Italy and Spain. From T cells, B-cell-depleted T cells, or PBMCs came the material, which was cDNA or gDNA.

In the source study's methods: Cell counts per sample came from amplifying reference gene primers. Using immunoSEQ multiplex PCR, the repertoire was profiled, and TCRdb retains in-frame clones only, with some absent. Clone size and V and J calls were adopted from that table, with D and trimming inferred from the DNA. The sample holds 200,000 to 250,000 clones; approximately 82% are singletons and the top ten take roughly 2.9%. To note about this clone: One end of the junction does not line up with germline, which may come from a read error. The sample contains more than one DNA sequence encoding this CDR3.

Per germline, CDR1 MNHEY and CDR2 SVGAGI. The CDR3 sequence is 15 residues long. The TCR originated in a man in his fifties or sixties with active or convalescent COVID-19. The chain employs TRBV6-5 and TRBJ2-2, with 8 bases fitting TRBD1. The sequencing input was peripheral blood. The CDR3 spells CASSLGQGNTGELFF. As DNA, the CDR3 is TGTGCCAGCAGTCTCGGACAGGGAAACACCGGGGAGCTATTTTTT.